The 31 T cell receptor beta chains given below trace back to one sample, sequenced in a study of CD8 T cells in ankylosing spondylitis. TCRdb passed the 5' RACE reads through MiXCR, listing each CDR3 protein once. The sample lists more than 150,000 distinct CDR3 sequences; around 13% were seen once. The source material was blood, either unsorted or a sorted T cell fraction (not recorded which). These receptors were obtained from a male donor with ankylosing spondylitis or in good health (not recorded which).

J is TRBJ2-7 and V is TRBV6-1; D not resolved. The CDR3 runs 14 residues. The V end was cut by 5 bases, the J end by 0 bases, with 11 bases between. Germline V gene sequence: CDR1 MNHNS, CDR2 SASEGT. CDR3 DNA sequence: TGTGCCAGCAGTATCGCATCTAGCTCCTACGAGCAGTACTTC. This sequence encodes CASSIASSSYEQYF.

The genes are TRBV11-2 and TRBJ2-5; D could derive from TRBD1 or TRBD2 (5 bases each). This CDR3 is 15 amino acids long. Per germline, CDR1 SGHAT and CDR2 FQNNGV. V lost 1 base and J lost 2, with 11 bases in between. The CDR3 nucleotides read TGTGCCAGCAGCTTAGGGTGGGACGGGCAAGAGACCCAGTACTTC. Protein: CASSLGWDGQETQYF.

The J gene is TRBJ2-1, the V gene TRBV5-6, with D perhaps matching TRBD1 or TRBD2 (5 bases each). The V gene's germline CDR1 is SGHDT and CDR2 YYEEEE. Trimming took 4 bases from V and 9 from J, leaving 20 bases between them. The CDR3 consists of 15 residues. In DNA, the CDR3 is TGTGCCAGCAGCCCGCCGGGGCTGCGGGTGGCTGAGCAGTTCTTC. Translated, it gives CASSPPGLRVAEQFF.

This clonotype was counted between two and nine times. The chain combines TRBV7-9 with TRBJ1-2, with unresolved D. Germline V gene data show CDR1 as SEHNR and CDR2 as FQNEAQ (reference sequence). Trimming took 5 bases from V and 4 from J, leaving 14 bases between them. The CDR3 has 14 amino acids. CDR3 region: CASSAHNLGYGYTF. The CDR3 coding sequence is TGTGCCAGCAGCGCCCACAACCTGGGCTATGGCTACACCTTC.

This clonotype was counted at least ten times. The V and J genes are TRBV5-1 and TRBJ1-1; no clear D. Germline V gene data show CDR1 as SGHRS and CDR2 as YFSETQ. This CDR3 spans 14 amino acids. The ends were cut back, 2 bases at V and 2 bases at J, with 10 bases in the middle. CDR3 coding DNA: TGCGCCAGCAGCTTTTATTCGTCTAACACTGAAGCTTTCTTT. This encodes CASSFYSSNTEAFF.

This clonotype was detected only a few times. The chain uses TRBV7-8 and TRBJ2-1; tentatively, D is TRBD1 (5 bases). CDR3 size: 19 residues. V was pared by 1 base and J by 6 bases, with 25 bases between. Germline V gene sequence: CDR1 SGHVS, CDR2 FQNEAQ. The CDR3 DNA follows: TGTGCCAGCAGCTTAGGGCCTCAGGCAGGGCGATACCAGGGCAATGAGCAGTTCTTC. Protein: CASSLGPQAGRYQGNEQFF.

Many counts were recorded for this clonotype. This chain connects TRBV13 to TRBJ2-1, with D unresolved. This CDR3 has 8 residues. Germline V lookup: CDR1 PRHDT, CDR2 FYEKMQ (reference sequence). V dropped 5 bases and J dropped 16 bases, with 6 bases sitting between them. The CDR3, as DNA: TGTGCCAGCAGCCCCGAATTCTTC. This gives the protein CASSPEFF.

The chain carries TRBV6-2 or TRBV6-3 and TRBJ2-2, with 13 bases identical to TRBD2. The J segment lost 3 bases and the V segment lost 4 bases, leaving 2 bases of the junction unmatched. The CDR3 runs to 16 residues. The germline V gene has CDR1 MNHEY and CDR2 SVGEGT. The CDR3 loop reads CASSLGTSGDTGELFF. The CDR3 DNA is TGTGCCAGCAGTTTAGGGACTAGCGGGGACACCGGGGAGCTGTTTTTT.

This clonotype showed up just a few times. The chain has TRBV30 and TRBJ2-1, with D hard to call. The germline gives CDR1 GTSNPN, CDR2 SVGIG (reference sequence). V was trimmed by 3 bases and J by 0 bases, leaving 9 bases between them. The CDR3 loop spans 14 amino acids. The CDR3 sequence: CAWSASSSYNEQFF. Here the CDR3 DNA reads TGTGCCTGGAGCGCTTCGAGCTCCTACAATGAGCAGTTCTTC.

This clonotype was counted many times. The chain has TRBV4-1 and TRBJ2-3; D is uncertain. Germline V gives CDR1 MGHRA, CDR2 YSYEKL. The CDR3 is 11 residues long. The V end lost 2 bases, the J end lost 3 bases, and 0 bases lay between the germline ends. The CDR3 bases are TGCGCCAGCAGCCAAACAGATACGCAGTATTTT. Translation gives CASSQTDTQYF.

Ten or more counts support this clonotype. This rearrangement joins TRBV7-9 to TRBJ2-2, with D perhaps assigned TRBD1 or TRBD2 (5 bases each). Deletions cut 5 bases from V and 8 bases from J, with 15 bases between. The germline V gene encodes CDR1 SEHNR and CDR2 FQNEAQ (reference sequence). The CDR3 consists of 14 residues. The CDR3 sequence is CASSRGVYGGELFF. CDR3 in DNA: TGTGCCAGCAGCCGAGGGGTTTACGGAGGGGAGCTGTTTTTT.

This clonotype was seen many times. CDR3 nucleotide sequence: TGTGCCAGCAGCCTTAGGAATGAGGGTGTCTCTGAAGCTTTCTTT. It specifies CASSLRNEGVSEAFF. The chain couples TRBV7-9 to TRBJ1-1; no firm D call. CDR1 and CDR2 from the germline V gene are SEHNR and FQNEAQ (reference sequence). There are 15 residues in the CDR3. V was cut by 5 bases and J by 6 bases, with 19 bases left in between.

This clonotype was detected only a few times. V gene TRBV27 combines with J gene TRBJ2-1; TRBD2 agrees at 10 bases. Looked up from germline, CDR1 is MNHEY and CDR2 is SMNVEV (reference sequence). The CDR3 has 15 residues. Losses at the gene ends were 4 bases for V and 13 bases for J; bases not matched to a gene: 13. CDR3 sequence (DNA): TGTGCCAGCAGTTGGGAAGCTAGCGGGAGTCAACCCCAGTTCTTC. Residues: CASSWEASGSQPQFF.

CDR3 DNA: TGTGCCAGCAGCCCACGGGGTAGCGGGGGGGTCTACAATGAGCAGTTCTTC. This translates into CASSPRGSGGVYNEQFF. This chain joins TRBV12-3 or TRBV12-4 and TRBJ2-1; 11 nucleotides align to TRBD2. The J segment lost 3 bases and the V segment lost 6 bases, leaving 10 bases of the junction unmatched. CDR3 length: 17 residues.

The V call is TRBV24-1, the J call TRBJ2-3; D remains unclear. V lost 2 bases, J lost 1 base, and 9 bases lay in between. Germline-derived CDR1 and CDR2 are KGHDR and SFDVKD. This CDR3 region has 15 residues. CDR3 bases: TGTGCCACCAGTGATTCCAGTCGGGGCACAGATACGCAGTATTTT. Its protein is CATSDSSRGTDTQYF.

This clonotype was detected ten times or more. CDR3 coding DNA: TGCAGCGTTGATGGGTCGAACTATGGCTACACCTTC. As protein: CSVDGSNYGYTF. The V and J genes are TRBV29-1 and TRBJ1-2; no firm D call. The length of the CDR3 is 12 residues. Trimming removed 3 bases from V and 2 bases from J, with 7 bases in between. Germline-derived CDR1 and CDR2 are SQVTM and ANQGSEA. Complete variable domain (other parts from reference TRBV29-1 and TRBJ1-2): SAVISQKPSRDICQRGTSLTIQCQVDSQVTMMFWYRQQPGQSLTLIATANQGSEATYESGFVIDKFPISRPNLTFSTLTVSNMSPEDSSIYLCSVDGSNYGYTFGSGTRLTVV.

The chain is built from TRBV7-9 and TRBJ2-7, with a possible D match to TRBD1 (5 bases). The CDR3 runs to 14 residues. The V end lost 4 bases, the J end lost 2 bases, and 12 bases lay between the germline ends. The V gene's germline CDR1 is SEHNR and CDR2 FQNEAQ (reference sequence). Here the CDR3 DNA reads TGTGCCAGCAGCTCCCCCCCAGGGCCCTACGAGCAGTACTTC. It codes for CASSSPPGPYEQYF.

This clonotype has only a few counts. The J gene is TRBJ1-4, the V gene TRBV6-1; D is unresolved. CDR1 and CDR2 from the germline V gene are MNHNS and SASEGT. The CDR3 has 14 amino acids. V lost 5 bases and J 4 bases, leaving 11 bases between the germline ends. The CDR3 is CASSRDSINEKLFF. DNA for the CDR3: TGTGCCAGCAGTCGGGATTCCATTAATGAAAAACTGTTTTTT.

This clonotype has a handful of counts. The CDR3 reads CASSQGAPTTDEQYF. CDR3 nucleotide sequence: TGTGCCAGCAGCCAAGGAGCTCCGACCACGGACGAGCAGTACTTC. The chain joins TRBV3-1 to TRBJ2-7; D remains ambiguous. Germline CDR1 LGHDT, CDR2 YNNKEL (reference sequence). The CDR3 extends over 15 amino acids. V lost 1 base and J 5 bases, leaving 15 bases between the germline ends.

The rearrangement links TRBV7-8 to TRBJ1-1; D gene uncertain. Germline V gives CDR1 SGHVS, CDR2 FQNEAQ. The V end was cut by 0 bases, the J end by 0 bases, with 8 bases between. The CDR3 covers 15 residues. This chain's CDR3 is CASSLAAALNTEAFF. CDR3 sequence (DNA): TGTGCCAGCAGCTTAGCGGCAGCCTTGAACACTGAAGCTTTCTTT.

The V call is TRBV12-3 or TRBV12-4, the J call TRBJ2-1; no definite D call. CDR3 length equals 11 residues. Trimming took off 3 bases at V and 13 bases at J, with 10 bases between the two ends. In DNA, the CDR3 is TGTGCCAGCAGTTTTGGCGGATTACAGTTCTTC. This encodes CASSFGGLQFF.

The chain links TRBV4-1 to TRBJ2-7; possible D gene TRBD2, 7 bases. The CDR3 runs to 15 residues. Deletions cut 5 bases from V and 7 bases from J, with 21 bases between. Germline-derived CDR1 and CDR2 are MGHRA and YSYEKL. The chain's CDR3 is CASSTRGGGLVEQYF. Written as DNA, the CDR3 is TGCGCCAGCAGCACGAGGGGGGGGGGACTGGTAGAGCAGTACTTC.

This clonotype was detected a few times. The gene calls are TRBV6-5 and TRBJ2-3; 7 bases line up with TRBD2. CDR3 length: 16 residues. With V trimmed by 2 bases and J by 3 bases, 8 bases remained unmatched. Per the germline V gene, CDR1 is MNHEY and CDR2 is SVGAGI. The CDR3 sequence: CASSYTAEGGTDTQYF. In DNA, the CDR3 is TGTGCCAGCAGTTACACCGCGGAGGGAGGGACAGATACGCAGTATTTT.

This clonotype was detected many times. The chain carries TRBV5-5 and TRBJ2-1, with D tentatively TRBD1 (5 bases). The germline V gene has CDR1 SGHKS and CDR2 YYEKEE (reference sequence). The CDR3 contains 16 residues. V dropped 0 bases and J dropped 2 bases, with 12 bases sitting between them. CDR3 nucleotide sequence: TGTGCCAGCAGCTTGGGGCAGGGCCACACCTACAATGAGCAGTTCTTC. This codes for CASSLGQGHTYNEQFF. Variable domain in full (rest from reference TRBV5-5 and TRBJ2-1): DAGVTQSPTHLIKTRGQQVTLRCSPISGHKSVSWYQQVLGQGPQFIFQYYEKEERGRGNFPDRFSARQFPNYSSELNVNALLLGDSALYLCASSLGQGHTYNEQFFGPGTRLTVL.

The gene calls are TRBV27 and TRBJ2-7; unclear D gene. Trimming stripped 5 bases from V and 1 base from J, with 27 bases between. The CDR3 extends over 19 amino acids. CDR1 MNHEY and CDR2 SMNVEV come from the germline V gene (reference sequence). In DNA form, the CDR3 reads TGTGCCAGCAGTCCCCTAGTTACAGACGTTTGGGCAATGTCCTACGAGCAGTACTTC. Protein: CASSPLVTDVWAMSYEQYF.

J is TRBJ2-7 and V is TRBV6-1; 10 bases fit TRBD1. CDR1 MNHNS and CDR2 SASEGT come from the germline V gene. V was pared by 5 bases and J by 2 bases, with 12 bases of the junction left unmatched. The CDR3 is made up of 17 amino acids. The DNA of the CDR3 is TGTGCCAGCAGTCTAGCCGGACAGGGGGTTCCTACCTACGAGCAGTACTTC. Translated: CASSLAGQGVPTYEQYF.

The V call is TRBV10-3, the J call TRBJ2-1, with D possibly TRBD1 on 5 matching bases. The CDR3 is 14 amino acids. Looked up from germline, CDR1 is ENHRY and CDR2 is SYGVKD. Trimming left V 2 bases short and J 8 bases short, with 13 bases between. CDR3 in amino acids: CAISEPGKKHEQFF. The CDR3 DNA follows: TGTGCCATCAGTGAGCCAGGGAAGAAACATGAGCAGTTCTTC.

The rearrangement links TRBV12-3 or TRBV12-4 to TRBJ2-5; D not resolved. This CDR3 comprises 14 residues. Trimming cost V 6 bases and J 0 bases, with 11 bases left between them. CDR3 bases: TGTGCCAGCAGCCTCTTTGGGCACCAAGAGACCCAGTACTTC. Translated, it gives CASSLFGHQETQYF.

The chain has TRBV7-2 and TRBJ2-1; D perhaps matches TRBD2 (6 bases). The CDR3 has 14 amino acids. CDR1 SGHTA and CDR2 FQGNSA come from the germline V gene. Between the trimmed V and J ends, which lost 5 bases and 7 bases, there was a span of 15 bases. The CDR3 coding sequence is TGTGCCAGCAGCCCCACCCCCGGGAGAAATGAGCAGTTCTTC. It codes for CASSPTPGRNEQFF.

This clonotype was seen a handful of times. This chain uses TRBV7-2 with TRBJ1-2, with D tentatively TRBD1 (5 bases). V gave up 5 bases and J gave up 2 bases, with 18 bases separating them. The length of the CDR3 is 16 residues. Germline loops: CDR1 SGHTA, CDR2 FQGNSA. For the CDR3, the DNA is TGTGCCAGCAGCCCCTCGGGACGGACTTTGAACTATGGCTACACCTTC. The encoded protein is CASSPSGRTLNYGYTF.

The chain carries TRBV4-1 and TRBJ2-7; D not certain. Germline V lookup: CDR1 MGHRA, CDR2 YSYEKL. CDR3 length: 17 amino acids. V lost 0 bases and J 3 bases, leaving 18 bases between the germline ends. The CDR3 sequence is CASSQESMADLSYEQYF. For the CDR3, the DNA is TGCGCCAGCAGCCAAGAATCCATGGCTGATTTGAGCTACGAGCAGTACTTC.